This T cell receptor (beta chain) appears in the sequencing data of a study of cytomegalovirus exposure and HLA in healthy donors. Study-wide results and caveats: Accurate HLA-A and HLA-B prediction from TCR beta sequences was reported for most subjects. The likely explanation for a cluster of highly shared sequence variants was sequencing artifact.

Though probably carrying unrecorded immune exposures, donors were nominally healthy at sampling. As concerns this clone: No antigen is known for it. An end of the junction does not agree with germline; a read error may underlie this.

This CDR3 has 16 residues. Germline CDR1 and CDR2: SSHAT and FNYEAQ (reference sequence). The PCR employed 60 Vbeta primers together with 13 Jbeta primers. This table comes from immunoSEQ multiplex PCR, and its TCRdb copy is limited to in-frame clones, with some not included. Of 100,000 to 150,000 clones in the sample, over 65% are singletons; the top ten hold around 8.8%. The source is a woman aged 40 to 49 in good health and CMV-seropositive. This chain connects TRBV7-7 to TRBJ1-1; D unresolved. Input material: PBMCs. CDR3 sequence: CASSPVVDGGNTEAFF. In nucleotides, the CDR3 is TGTGCTAGCAGCCCTGTTGTAGATGGAGGGAACACTGAAGCTTTCTTT. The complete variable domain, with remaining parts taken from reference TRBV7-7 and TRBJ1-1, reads GAGVSQSPRYKVTKRGQDVTLRCDPISSHATLYWYQQALGQGPEFLTYFNYEAQPDKSGLPSDRFSAERPEGSISTLTIQRTEQRDSAMYRCASSPVVDGGNTEAFFGQGTRLTVV.